A few counts support the clone carrying this T cell receptor (beta chain). These data originate in a study of blood T cell repertoires in COVID-19. Study at large: Spain, Italy and the United States supplied samples that represented acute and convalescent COVID-19.

Original analysis: Researchers report that nucleated cell counts were estimated from reference gene primer amplification. Using immunoSEQ multiplex PCR, the repertoire was profiled, and TCRdb retains in-frame clones only, with some absent. That table gives V, J and clone size, and the DNA gave D and trimming. The sample records about 160,000 clones, approximately 86% being singletons. The CDR3 consists of 19 residues. With 5 bases clipped from V and 3 bases from J, the junction kept 13 bases outside the gene matches. The germline V gene has CDR1 MDHEN and CDR2 SYDVKM. The gene calls are TRBV28 and TRBJ2-1; TRBD2 agrees at 13 bases. The receptor comes from a woman aged 55-69 years who had recovered from COVID-19. The sample was peripheral blood. The CDR3 coding sequence is TGTGCCAGCAGTCTGGGAACTAGCGGGGGGGCTTCAATCTACAATGAGCAGTTCTTC. Translation: CASSLGTSGGASIYNEQFF.